This T cell receptor (beta chain) was observed in a study of blood T cell repertoires in COVID-19. Across the study: The study drew acute and convalescent COVID-19 samples from the United States, Italy and Spain. T cells, B-cell-depleted T cells, or PBMCs supplied cDNA or gDNA.

This CDR3 spans 17 amino acids. With V trimmed by 6 bases and J by 6 bases, 16 bases remained unmatched. The germline CDR1 and CDR2 sequences are KGHSH and LQKENI. In the authors' methods: Estimation of nucleated cell counts was performed using reference gene primer amplification. Repertoires were generated with immunoSEQ multiplex PCR, while TCRdb's copy carries only in-frame clones and drops some. V, J and clone size are taken as reported in that table, and D and trimming were inferred from the DNA itself. The profile shows roughly 250,000 clones, about 70% of them singletons. The TCR sequence derives from a woman older than 75 with acute or convalescent COVID-19. Sequencing used peripheral blood. V usage is TRBV18 and J usage is TRBJ1-4, with 7 bases aligning to TRBD1. The CDR3 nucleotides are TGTGCCAGCTCCCTTGTGGGCCCGGCAGGGGGAGATGAAAAACTGTTTTTT. It specifies CASSLVGPAGGDEKLFF. Based on the CDR3 plus reference TRBV18 and TRBJ1-4, the full variable domain is NAGVMQNPRHLVRRRGQEARLRCSPMKGHSHVYWYRQLPEEGLKFMVYLQKENIIDESGMPKERFSAEFPKEGPSILRIQQVVRGDSAAYFCASSLVGPAGGDEKLFFGSGTQLSVL.